This T cell receptor beta chain was sequenced for a study of cytomegalovirus exposure and HLA in healthy donors. PCR was performed using 60 Vbeta and 13 Jbeta primers. The data were produced by immunoSEQ multiplex PCR, yet TCRdb's version contains in-frame clones alone and is incomplete. The sample yields about 130,000 clones, roughly four fifths seen once. V gave up 0 bases and J gave up 6 bases; unmatched junction bases: 5. CDR1 is SGDLS, CDR2 YYNGEE, per germline. This CDR3 is 16 amino acids long. The clonotype was recovered from a woman between 45 and 65 years old in good health and CMV-seronegative. Sequences were obtained from PBMCs. The chain combines TRBV9 with TRBJ2-2; 10 bases match TRBD2. Here the CDR3 reads CASSVGSGRAAGELFF. The CDR3 DNA sequence: TGTGCCAGCAGCGTAGGAAGCGGGAGGGCTGCCGGGGAGCTGTTTTTT.